This section outlines one T cell receptor beta chain sequence together with its context. This record comes from a study of CD8 T cells in Susac syndrome. Sequencing of TCR beta was carried out in blood CD8+ and CD4+ T cells. The control participants were healthy donors, and these controls were matched with respect to both age and sex. TEMRA cells were FACS-enriched, while CD8+ and CD4+ T cells were negatively isolated. With random hexamers, 0.5 to 1 ug RNA was reverse transcribed. An immunoSEQ multiplex PCR amplified TCR beta CDR3 over 54 Vbeta and 13 Jbeta. TCRdb ran MiXCR on the immunoSEQ multiplex PCR reads and lists one entry per CDR3 protein. This sample yields some 160,000 distinct CDR3 sequences, of which about 91% are seen a single time; around 0.08% belongs to the top ten. The sequencing input was CD4+ T cells from PBMCs. The TCR comes from a human donor in good health.

CDR3 region: CASSELGQASTDTQYF. CDR3 bases: TGTGCCAGCAGTGAATTGGGGCAGGCCAGCACAGATACGCAGTATTTT. This rearrangement joins TRBV25-1 to TRBJ2-3; D perhaps matches TRBD1 (5 bases). The CDR3 has 16 residues. CDR1 is MGHDK, CDR2 SYGVNS, per germline. V shed 1 base and J shed 0 bases, with 11 bases lying between them.